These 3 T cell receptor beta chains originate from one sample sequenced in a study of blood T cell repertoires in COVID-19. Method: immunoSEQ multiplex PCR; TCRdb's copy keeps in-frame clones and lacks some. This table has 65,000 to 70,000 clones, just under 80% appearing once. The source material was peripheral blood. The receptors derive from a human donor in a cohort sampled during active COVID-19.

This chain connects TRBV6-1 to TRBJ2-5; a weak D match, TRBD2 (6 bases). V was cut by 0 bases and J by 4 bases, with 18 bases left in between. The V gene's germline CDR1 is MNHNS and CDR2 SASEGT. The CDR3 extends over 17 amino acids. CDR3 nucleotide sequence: TGTGCCAGCAGTGAAGCGCTGGATAGCGGTTACCCAGAGACCCAGTACTTC. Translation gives CASSEALDSGYPETQYF.

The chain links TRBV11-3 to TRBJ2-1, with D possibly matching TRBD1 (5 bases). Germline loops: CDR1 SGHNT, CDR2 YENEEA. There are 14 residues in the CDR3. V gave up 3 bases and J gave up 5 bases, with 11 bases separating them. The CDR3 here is CASSLGQNHNEQFF. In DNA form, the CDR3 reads TGTGCCAGCAGCTTGGGGCAGAATCACAATGAGCAGTTCTTC.

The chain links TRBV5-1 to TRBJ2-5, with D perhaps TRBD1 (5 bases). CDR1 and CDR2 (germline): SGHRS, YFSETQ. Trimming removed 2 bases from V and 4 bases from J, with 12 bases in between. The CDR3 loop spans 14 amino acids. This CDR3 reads CASSFRVVGETQYF. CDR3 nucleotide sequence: TGCGCCAGCAGCTTCAGGGTTGTAGGAGAGACCCAGTACTTC. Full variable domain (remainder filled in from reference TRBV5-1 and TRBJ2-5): KAGVTQTPRYLIKTRGQQVTLSCSPISGHRSVSWYQQTPGQGLQFLFEYFSETQRNKGNFPGRFSGRQFSNSRSEMNVSTLELGDSALYLCASSFRVVGETQYFGPGTRLLVL.